The entry below gives a single T cell receptor (beta chain) sequence along with its context. Study processing details: Amplifying reference gene primers gave estimates of nucleated cell counts. Only in-frame clones appear in the TCRdb table, and some are missing; sequencing was by immunoSEQ multiplex PCR. The V and J calls and clone size come from that table; D and trimming were worked out from the DNA. Among hundreds of thousands of clones listed, about four fifths were seen once. Membership in each cohort depended on participant-reported clinical history. Recovered Cohort 3 donors showed two negative PCRs, clearance, or symptom resolution. These data belong to a study of blood T cell repertoires in COVID-19. Study-level background: Sample material is recorded as cDNA or gDNA derived from T cells, B-cell-depleted T cells, or PBMCs.

Germline CDR1 and CDR2: SGDLS and YYNGEE. The CDR3 has 16 amino acids. After removal of 0 bases from V and 0 bases from J, the junction contained 0 bases not matched to a gene. The chain is built from TRBV9 and TRBJ2-6, with TRBD2 identical over 7 bases. This clonotype was sampled from a woman aged 60 to 75 who had recovered from COVID-19. Sequenced material: PBMCs or T cells enriched from blood (not recorded which). CDR3 sequence: CASSVERGSGANVLTF. The CDR3 DNA reads TGTGCCAGCAGCGTAGAGCGGGGCTCTGGGGCCAACGTCCTGACTTTC.